The 20 T cell receptor beta chains reported below all come from one sample, sequenced in a study of blood T cell repertoires in COVID-19. Clones were read by immunoSEQ multiplex PCR, and TCRdb kept only the in-frame ones, dropping some. The sample yields around 440,000 clones, roughly 88% seen once. The specimen was peripheral blood. These receptors were obtained from a woman aged 45 to 65 with COVID-19, enrolled during active disease.

This clone came up once. The gene calls are TRBV19 and TRBJ1-6; 8 bases agree with TRBD1. The CDR3 contains 15 residues. J was trimmed by 2 bases and V by 9 bases; bases with no gene match: 6. Germline-derived CDR1 and CDR2 are LNHDA and SQIVND (reference sequence). CDR3 protein: CASATGGAYNSPLHF. The CDR3 coding sequence is TGTGCCAGCGCAACAGGGGGTGCCTATAATTCACCCCTCCACTTT.

This rearrangement joins TRBV9 to TRBJ1-2; no clear D gene. The CDR3 runs to 14 residues. The V and J ends lost 5 bases and 0 bases respectively, with 11 bases between them. The germline V gene encodes CDR1 SGDLS and CDR2 YYNGEE. CDR3 residues: CASRPGGANYGYTF. Written as DNA, the CDR3 is TGTGCCAGCAGACCCGGCGGTGCTAACTATGGCTACACCTTC.

The genes are TRBV3-1 (or the pseudogene TRBV3-2) and TRBJ1-1; the D gene is possibly TRBD1 (6 bases). Germline CDR1 is LGHDT and CDR2 is YNNKEL (reference sequence). This CDR3 is built from 14 residues. V lost 4 bases to trimming and J lost 5 bases, with 14 bases between them. The CDR3 DNA follows: TGTGCCAGCAGCCTAAGGGGGGGTGGGACTGAAGCTTTCTTT. Translated: CASSLRGGGTEAFF.

The chain combines TRBV19 with TRBJ1-5; 8 bases are a match to TRBD1. With V trimmed by 6 bases and J by 2 bases, 9 bases remained unmatched. The CDR3 covers 16 residues. Per the germline V gene, CDR1 is LNHDA and CDR2 is SQIVND (reference sequence). Here the CDR3 DNA reads TGTGCCAGTAGCCCTAGGGGGGGACAGGGCAATCAGCCCCAGCATTTT. Its protein product is CASSPRGGQGNQPQHF.

The sample holds a few counts of this clone. The rearrangement uses TRBV28 and TRBJ1-5; tentatively, D is TRBD1 (5 bases). CDR1 is MDHEN and CDR2 is SYDVKM in the germline V gene. V dropped 8 bases and J dropped 5 bases, with 19 bases sitting between them. The CDR3 is 15 amino acids. The CDR3 loop reads CASSPGRARHQPQHF. CDR3 in DNA: TGTGCCAGCTCTCCCGGCAGGGCGAGGCATCAGCCCCAGCATTTT.

A note on this clone: The same CDR3 arises from other DNA sequences in this sample as well. The V gene is TRBV18, the J gene TRBJ2-7; 7 nucleotides line up with TRBD2. CDR3 length: 13 residues. Germline V lookup: CDR1 KGHSH, CDR2 LQKENI. The V gene end was trimmed by 6 bases and the J gene end by 4 bases; junction bases not matched to a gene: 6. The CDR3 region is CASSPGGSYEQYF. CDR3 nucleotide sequence: TGTGCCAGCTCTCCCGGGGGGTCTTACGAGCAGTACTTC.

DNA for the CDR3: TGTGCCAGCTCGCCGGTAGGGGTTAGTCAGCCCCAGCATTTT. Residues: CASSPVGVSQPQHF. This rearrangement joins TRBV18 to TRBJ1-5; TRBD1 is a possible D gene (5 bases). V gave up 6 bases and J gave up 6 bases, with 15 bases separating them. The CDR3 runs to 14 residues. Looked up from germline, CDR1 is KGHSH and CDR2 is LQKENI.

This chain uses TRBV28 with TRBJ1-3; D is uncertain. The CDR3 totals 14 residues. CDR1 is MDHEN, CDR2 SYDVKM, per germline. V dropped 5 bases and J dropped 0 bases, with 8 bases sitting between them. For the CDR3, the DNA is TGTGCCAGCAGTCCGGTAGTCTCTGGAAACACCATATATTTT. It encodes CASSPVVSGNTIYF.

This clone showed up just a few times. This sequence joins TRBV5-8 and TRBJ1-5, with D possibly TRBD1 on 5 matching bases. The CDR3 loop spans 14 amino acids. V gave up 1 base and J gave up 1 base, with 6 bases separating them. The V gene's germline CDR1 is SGHTS and CDR2 YDEGEE. This chain's CDR3 is CASSLRQSNQPQHF. The CDR3 DNA sequence: TGTGCCAGCAGCTTGAGACAGAGCAATCAGCCCCAGCATTTT.

The chain combines TRBV27 with TRBJ1-2; D unresolved. Germline lookup yields CDR1 MNHEY and CDR2 SMNVEV (reference sequence). V lost 4 bases to trimming and J lost 4 bases, with 13 bases between them. This CDR3 region has 14 residues. CDR3 sequence (DNA): TGTGCCAGCAGTTCCGGACGCCGGGGCTATGGCTACACCTTC. Translated: CASSSGRRGYGYTF.

In this sample, this clone turned up once. CDR3 loop: CSARVGGEQYF. Written as DNA, the CDR3 is TGCAGTGCTAGAGTGGGGGGAGAGCAGTACTTC. The rearrangement links TRBV20-1 to TRBJ2-7, with D maybe TRBD2 (6 bases). The CDR3 extends over 11 amino acids. The V end lost 1 base, the J end lost 7 bases, and 8 bases lay between the germline ends. Germline V CDR1 and CDR2: DFQATT, SNEGSKA (reference sequence).

This clone was seen a few times. V and J are TRBV5-1 and TRBJ2-1, with TRBD1 matching over 8 bases. The V gene's germline CDR1 is SGHRS and CDR2 YFSETQ. There are 16 residues in the CDR3. V lost 1 base, J lost 3 bases, and 6 bases stayed unmatched. For the CDR3, the DNA is TGCGCCAGCAGCTTGCGTCTACAGGGGGTCTACAATGAGCAGTTCTTC. Translation gives CASSLRLQGVYNEQFF.

The J gene is TRBJ1-2, the V gene TRBV19; D unresolved. The germline gives CDR1 LNHDA, CDR2 SQIVND (reference sequence). The CDR3 consists of 15 residues. Between the trimmed V and J ends, which lost 6 bases and 4 bases, there was a span of 18 bases. The CDR3 DNA reads as TGTGCCAGTAGAAGCCCTCGTGAACAGTCCTATGGCTACACCTTC. Its translation: CASRSPREQSYGYTF. Based on the CDR3 plus reference TRBV19 and TRBJ1-2, the full variable domain is DGGITQSPKYLFRKEGQNVTLSCEQNLNHDAMYWYRQDPGQGLRLIYYSQIVNDFQKGDIAEGYSVSREKKESFPLTVTSAQKNPTAFYLCASRSPREQSYGYTFGSGTRLTVV.

J is TRBJ2-7 and V is TRBV7-2; TRBD1 might be the D (5 bases). The CDR3 is made up of 13 amino acids. The V and J ends lost 5 bases and 1 base respectively, with 9 bases between them. The germline CDR1 and CDR2 sequences are SGHTA and FQGNSA. CDR3 in amino acids: CASSHDRSYEQYF. CDR3 nucleotides: TGTGCCAGCAGCCACGACAGATCCTACGAGCAGTACTTC.

The chain uses TRBV27 and TRBJ1-5; no reliable D call. The CDR3 runs 14 residues. Per germline, CDR1 MNHEY and CDR2 SMNVEV (reference sequence). V lost 2 bases to trimming and J lost 3 bases, with 8 bases between them. Here the CDR3 reads CASSLNSYNQPQHF. CDR3 DNA sequence: TGTGCCAGCAGTTTAAACAGTTACAATCAGCCCCAGCATTTT.

CDR3: CASSYRGTPSYEQYF. The CDR3 region has the DNA TGTGCCAGCAGCTACAGGGGAACCCCTTCCTACGAGCAGTACTTC. V is TRBV11-2 and J is TRBJ2-7, with 7 bases lining up with TRBD1. Trimming took 4 bases from V and 1 from J; bases not matched to a gene: 7. The CDR3 runs 15 residues. Germline V gene data show CDR1 as SGHAT and CDR2 as FQNNGV.

CDR3 DNA sequence: TGTGCCAGCAGGCCTACAGGGGGGTATGGCTACACCTTC. It codes for CASRPTGGYGYTF. V usage is TRBV6-5 and J usage is TRBJ1-2; 8 nucleotides agree with TRBD1. From germline, CDR1 is MNHEY and CDR2 SVGAGI. CDR3 length: 13 residues. J lost 5 bases, V lost 6 bases, and 5 bases had no gene match.

The chain combines TRBV2 with TRBJ2-7; TRBD2 aligns across 11 bases. Germline V gives CDR1 SNHLY, CDR2 FYNNEI. The V gene end was trimmed by 4 bases and the J gene end by 6 bases; junction bases not matched to a gene: 8. The CDR3 runs to 15 residues. CDR3 region: CASSVLAGVPVEQYF. As DNA, the CDR3 is TGTGCCAGCAGTGTACTAGCGGGGGTACCCGTCGAGCAGTACTTC.

V usage is TRBV24-1 and J usage is TRBJ2-2; 10 bases are a match to TRBD1. The CDR3 sequence is 15 residues long. The ends lost 9 bases at V and 7 bases at J; junction bases unmatched: 10. Germline V gives CDR1 KGHDR, CDR2 SFDVKD. Here the CDR3 DNA reads TGTGCCACCCGTAGGGGACAGGGGCTGGACGGGGAGCTGTTTTTT. Encoded protein: CATRRGQGLDGELFF.

The chain combines TRBV5-8 with TRBJ2-7, with 8 bases fitting TRBD1. This CDR3 comprises 17 residues. V lost 1 base to trimming and J lost 4 bases; unmatched junction nucleotides: 13. Germline-derived CDR1 and CDR2 are SGHTS and YDEGEE. The CDR3 sequence is CASSLLFVGTGNYEQYF. In DNA, the CDR3 is TGTGCCAGCAGCTTGTTGTTCGTCGGGACAGGCAATTACGAGCAGTACTTC.